This TCR beta chain was retrieved from a study of blood T cell repertoires in COVID-19. Looking at the study overall: The study drew acute and convalescent COVID-19 samples from the United States, Italy and Spain. Sources were T cells, B-cell-depleted T cells, or PBMCs; the material itself was cDNA or gDNA.

Germline values: CDR1 SQVTM, CDR2 ANQGSEA. The CDR3 contains 12 residues. With 7 bases clipped from V and 3 bases from J, the junction kept 6 bases outside the gene matches. In the original analysis: Reference gene primer amplification gave nucleated cell count estimates. Measured with immunoSEQ multiplex PCR; TCRdb has only the in-frame clones, and not every one. D and trimming come from the DNA, and the V and J calls and clone size come from that table. This table holds some 200,000 clones, less than 85% found once. The chain uses TRBV29-1 and TRBJ2-7, with TRBD1 matching 7 bases. Sequenced: peripheral blood. The TCR was taken from a woman aged 70 to 79 with acute or convalescent COVID-19. The DNA for the CDR3 is TGCAGCGGACAGGGTTCGGGCTACGAGCAGTACTTC. This gives the protein CSGQGSGYEQYF.